This T cell receptor (beta chain) was found in a study of human T cells and chemical hapten exposure. Study in general: Patients, predominantly female, presented with alopecia areata, totalis or universalis.

This clonotype was counted ten times or more. The sample's time point: pre-sensitization, week 0. Treatment noted: therapeutic diphenylcyclopropenone sensitization with weekly scalp DPC. TCRdb redid the calling of the RACE reads with MiXCR, one entry per CDR3 protein. Here the sample spans 250,000 to 300,000 distinct CDR3 sequences, approximately 7.5% being singletons. Looked up from germline, CDR1 is MGHRA and CDR2 is YSYEKL. Trimming at V came to 3 bases and at J to 2 bases, leaving 5 bases not matched to a gene. The CDR3 extends over 15 amino acids. This rearrangement joins TRBV4-1 to TRBJ2-3; 7 bases line up with TRBD2. Sequences were derived from whole blood, sampled in connection with sensitization to the hapten diphenylcyclopropenone (DPC). The TCR sequence derives from a young man with alopecia areata. Some clones in this sample may be carry-over from other donors' samples. Here the CDR3 reads CASSQGAGPTDTQYF. The CDR3, as DNA: TGCGCCAGCAGCCAGGGAGCGGGGCCCACAGATACGCAGTATTTT.